This T cell receptor (beta chain) was retrieved from a study of cytomegalovirus exposure and HLA in healthy donors (dated by TCRdb to about 2017). At the level of the whole study: According to an earlier analysis of 587 of the donors, 150 million to 200 million T cells yielded roughly 110 million unique TCR beta sequences and roughly 280 Gb of sequence data. An early release covering just under 650 HLA-typed donors comprised roughly 300 gigabases of sequencing data and roughly 86 million unique TCR sequences. Of the approximately 400 genotyped donors, approximately 82% fell in the genetic ancestry cluster associated with self-reported Caucasian donors. The study aimed to test whether cataloging public T cell receptors could reveal signatures of past pathogen exposure. Using immunosequencing, the study profiled T cell repertoires from roughly 650 subjects and related those repertoires to cytomegalovirus serostatus. Besides the first cohort of around 670 subjects, a separate validation cohort made up of roughly 120 different subjects was used. High-throughput TCR immunosequencing, statistical association of individual TCRs with disease status, and machine learning were combined to predict cytomegalovirus infection status. In a later analysis, previously published TCR beta repertoires from 670 or so donors were re-analyzed and high-resolution HLA genotyping was added so that TCR occurrence patterns could be studied. Rather than drawing on any new phenotypic data, the later analysis identified candidate immune exposures from TCR beta sequences and the way those sequences occurred across donors. An earlier analysis of roughly 600 of the donors used high-throughput TCR beta sequencing to judge whether each TCR beta V gene segment behaved as functional or pseudogenic. Donor age, sex, ethnicity and CMV serostatus were compiled alongside the repertoire data. A later genetic analysis used genome-wide SNP genotypes for about three fifths of the 666 donors, treating that subset as a discovery cohort. Every repertoire in the discovery cohort had been generated on one and the same sequencing platform. Both class I and class II loci were covered by HLA typing, at four-digit resolution. Typing coverage varied by locus: about 629-640 donors for A, B, C, DRB1 and DQB1; roughly 560 for DQA1; 600 to 610 for DPA1; fewer than 480 for DPB1. Roughly 5 DR-DQ haplotypes were handled as single units for association and clustering because linkage in the cohort was strong. Across approximately 420 genotyped donors of the cohort, an average of approximately 240,000 unique TCR beta nucleotide sequences per donor were sequenced, and roughly 17% of those sequences were non-productive.

Libraries were constructed by the immunoSEQ multiplex PCR assay. For the multiplex PCR, a mixture combining 60 forward primers for TCR Vbeta segments and 13 reverse primers for TCR Jbeta segments was used. The CDR3 region of rearranged TCR beta genes was amplified from genomic DNA by a multiplex PCR assay. The amplified TCR beta libraries were sequenced on the Illumina HiSeq System as 87-base-pair reads. From the authors' description of their analysis: A later analysis counted some 74 million unique TCR beta chains across the 650 to 800 repertoires, and some 12 million of these chains were shared by at least two donors. Raw reads were error-corrected and collapsed into unique sequences with a nearest-neighbor algorithm that merged closely related sequences to remove PCR and sequencing errors. To assign V, D and J gene segments, CDR3 sequences were aligned to IMGT reference sequences. For a sequence to be retained, at least a six-nucleotide match to both a V gene segment and a J gene segment was required. Rearrangements were classified as productive when the CDR3 lacked stop codons and remained in frame with V and J, and all other rearrangements were classified as non-productive. CDR3 was defined according to IMGT convention as the region running from the second conserved V-encoded cysteine to the conserved J-encoded phenylalanine. The earlier analysis of approximately 500 of the donors excluded sequences that lacked an unambiguous match to a single V gene segment. In an earlier analysis of roughly 600 of the donors, a V segment was called functional when productive rearrangements were above 56.7%, and segregating when the standard deviation between donors exceeded 5%. A statistical classification framework was built to diagnose cytomegalovirus status from the catalog of TCR beta chain sequences. V and J gene assignment, in a later analysis, came from comparing TCR nucleotide sequences with IMGT/GENE-DB human TR gene sequences. A later analysis assigned CDR3 sequences and most-parsimonious VDJ recombination scenarios with the TCRdist pipeline. A later analysis defined each TCR beta chain by its CDR3 amino acid sequence plus V-gene family, and excluded reads lacking a unique V-gene family. As a way to deal with suspected cross-contamination and a sequencing artifact, a later analysis dropped 450 to 600 nucleotide sequences that were highly shared and had low generation probability. For each public chain, a later analysis derived a clonal expansion index from normalized ranks of inferred template counts within each repertoire. Generation probabilities in a later analysis came from a VDJ recombination model fitted to out-of-frame rearrangements, and those results were checked against IGoR. In a later analysis, hypergeometric tests were used to score TCR-TCR, TCR-HLA and TCR-CMV co-occurrence, with a repertoire-size bias correction applied to TCR pairs. False discovery rates were estimated in a later analysis by permuting HLA or CMV assignments 20 times. A later analysis grouped co-occurring TCRs with DBSCAN, adding TCRdist sequence similarity when clustering within HLA-allele-positive subsets. Co-occurrence clustering excluded repertoires with fewer than 30,000 or more than 120,000 public chains, plus five with anomalous nucleotide sharing. TCRdb obtained this table from immuneACCESS and retained in-frame rearrangements with V and J assigned. These tables miss some clones; where compared with another copy, unresolved V genes account for less than half of the shortfall, and the remainder is unexplained. V, J and clone size are taken as reported in that table, and D and trimming were inferred from the DNA itself. The sample includes over 65,000 clones, with 75% to 85% observed a single time. Jointly, the top ten make up about 15% of the sample.

Taken from cysteine to phenylalanine, the CDR3 has 14 residues. The read is trimmed to its CDR3 DNA, 42 bases read in frame from base 1. Per the germline V gene, SGHRS is the CDR1 and YFSETQ is the CDR2. From V the trimming removes 4 bases and from J it removes 3 bases, while the gene matches leave 4 bases of the junction unaccounted for. About this clone: Its antigen is still unknown. Per-base quality was not reported, and no clone a single base away is much larger than it.

In total, 500 to 700 healthy bone marrow donors made up the cohort. Cohort members were all nominally healthy when sampled, although unrecorded immune exposures were likely present. The donor tested CMV seropositive, placing the donor among the roughly 300 seropositive members of the cohort. A peripheral blood sample was collected from each donor, and TCR beta sequencing was performed on peripheral blood mononuclear cells. Genomic DNA was extracted from the blood cell samples with the Qiagen DNeasy Blood Extraction Kit. What the research found in general, with its limitations: When HLA alleles, especially DR and DQ, strongly co-occurred, attributing TCR associations to individual alleles was difficult. In this cohort, only TCR beta chains were sequenced, and detectable features were limited by the absence of alpha or paired-chain data. HLA typing was unavailable for some donors at each locus, so association tests used only the typed subset. A further reported finding was that TCR beta sequences accurately predicted the HLA-A and HLA-B alleles for most subjects in the first cohort. According to a later analysis, most CMV-associated TCR beta chains appeared to be HLA-restricted, and the HLA associations seemed to be driven largely by CMV exposure. The only immune exposure information available for the cohort was CMV serostatus. In a later analysis, HLA-associated TCR beta chains were found to be more clonally expanded and to have lower generation probabilities than equally common non-associated chains. Some IMGT-functional V segments, including TRBV6-2 and TRBV6-3, could not be told apart with the 87-base-pair reads, so those segments were excluded. A later analysis reported that several top co-occurrence clusters appeared linked to parvovirus B19, influenza, CMV and Epstein-Barr virus. Most TCR sequences were observed very rarely across donors, whereas some public TCRs were present in many individuals. In a later analysis, the rate of TCR association differed among HLA loci, with DRB1 alleles having the most associated TCRs and HLA-C alleles having the fewest. An association between a missense DCLRE1C variant and V-gene and J-gene trimming of TCR beta chains was found in a later genetic analysis and replicated in an independent cohort. Compared with the approximately 600-donor mean, donors in an Asian-associated ancestry cluster had fewer N-insertions in productive TCRs, according to a later genetic analysis. The presence/absence analyses assumed that sequencing depth was roughly uniform across donors, and that assumption may not be true. The earlier analysis of some 540 of the donors excluded approximately 17 rarely observed V segments, including chromosome 9 orphons, because counts were too low. According to the authors, the approach could potentially be generalized to other disease states and immunological phenotypes. At a false discovery rate of 0.05, a later analysis linked some 18,000 TCR beta sequences to specific HLA alleles. A cluster of highly shared sequence variants was judged likely to be a technical artifact of the sequencing pipeline. In vitro tests confirmed that a few of the cytomegalovirus-associated TCR beta chains recognize cytomegalovirus antigens. The classifier was reported to diagnose cytomegalovirus status with high specificity and sensitivity in both the original cohort and the validation cohort. Linkage disequilibrium might explain the correlated functional status among segregating V segments, but an unknown experimental factor could not be excluded. The study listed around 160 TCR beta chains as associated with cytomegalovirus. An earlier analysis of approximately 570 of the donors showed that most TCR beta V segments appeared in productive rearrangements either about 87% or about 30% of the time, which broadly matched IMGT annotations.

The sequenced sample was PBMCs. Here the chain combines TRBV5-1 and TRBJ2-1; 7 middle bases align to TRBD2. The receptor comes from a middle-aged woman in good health and CMV-seropositive. The CDR3 is CASSAGEGYNEQFF. The nucleotide sequence reads as follows: TGCGCCAGCAGCGCGGGGGAGGGCTACAATGAGCAGTTCTTC.